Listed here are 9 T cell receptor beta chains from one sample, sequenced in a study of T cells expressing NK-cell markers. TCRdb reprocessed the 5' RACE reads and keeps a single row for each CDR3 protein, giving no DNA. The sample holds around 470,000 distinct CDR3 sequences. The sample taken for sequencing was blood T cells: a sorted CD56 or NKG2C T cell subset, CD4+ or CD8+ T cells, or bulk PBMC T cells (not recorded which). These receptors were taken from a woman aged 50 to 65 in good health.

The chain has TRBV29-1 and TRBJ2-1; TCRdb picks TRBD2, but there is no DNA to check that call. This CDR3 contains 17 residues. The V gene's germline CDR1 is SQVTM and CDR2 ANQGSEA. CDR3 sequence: CSVAGTSGSSSYNEQFF.

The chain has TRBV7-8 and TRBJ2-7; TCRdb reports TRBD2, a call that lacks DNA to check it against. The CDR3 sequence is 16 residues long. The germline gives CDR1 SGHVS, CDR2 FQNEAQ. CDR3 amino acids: CASSRRLAELTYEQYF. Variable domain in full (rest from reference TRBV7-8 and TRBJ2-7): GAGVSQSPRYKVAKRGQDVALRCDPISGHVSLFWYQQALGQGPEFLTYFQNEAQLDKSGLPSDRFFAERPEGSVSTLKIQRTQQEDSAVYLCASSRRLAELTYEQYFGPGTRLTVT.

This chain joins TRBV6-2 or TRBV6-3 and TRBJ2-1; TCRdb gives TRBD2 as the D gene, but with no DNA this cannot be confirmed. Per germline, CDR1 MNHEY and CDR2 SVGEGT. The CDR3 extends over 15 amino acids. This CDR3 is CASSTGTSGGDTQFF.

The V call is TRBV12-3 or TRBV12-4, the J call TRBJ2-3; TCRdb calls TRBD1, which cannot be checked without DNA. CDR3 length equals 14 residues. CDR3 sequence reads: CASSRDRSTDTQYF.

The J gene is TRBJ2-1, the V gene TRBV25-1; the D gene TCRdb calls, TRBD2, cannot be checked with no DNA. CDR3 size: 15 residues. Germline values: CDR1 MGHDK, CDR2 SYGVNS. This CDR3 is CASSDLAGDTGEQFF.

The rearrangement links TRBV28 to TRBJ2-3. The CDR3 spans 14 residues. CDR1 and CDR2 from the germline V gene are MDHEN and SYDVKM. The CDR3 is CASRTSNYPDTQYF. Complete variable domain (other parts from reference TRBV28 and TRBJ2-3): DVKVTQSSRYLVKRTGEKVFLECVQDMDHENMFWYRQDPGLGLRLIYFSYDVKMKEKGDIPEGYSVSREKKERFSLILESASTNQTSMYLCASRTSNYPDTQYFGPGTRLTVL.

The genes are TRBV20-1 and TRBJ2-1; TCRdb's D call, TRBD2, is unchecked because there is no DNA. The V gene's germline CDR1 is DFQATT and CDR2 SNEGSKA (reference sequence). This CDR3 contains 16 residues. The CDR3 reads CSARPISGTNYNEQFF.

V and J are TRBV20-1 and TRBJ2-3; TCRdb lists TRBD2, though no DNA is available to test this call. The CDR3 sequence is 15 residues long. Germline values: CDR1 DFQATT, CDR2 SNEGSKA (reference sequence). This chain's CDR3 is CSAPNLAGSTDTQYF.

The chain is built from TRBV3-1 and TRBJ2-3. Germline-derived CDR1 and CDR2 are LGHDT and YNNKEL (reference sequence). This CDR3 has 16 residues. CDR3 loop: CASSQDPATSTDTQYF.